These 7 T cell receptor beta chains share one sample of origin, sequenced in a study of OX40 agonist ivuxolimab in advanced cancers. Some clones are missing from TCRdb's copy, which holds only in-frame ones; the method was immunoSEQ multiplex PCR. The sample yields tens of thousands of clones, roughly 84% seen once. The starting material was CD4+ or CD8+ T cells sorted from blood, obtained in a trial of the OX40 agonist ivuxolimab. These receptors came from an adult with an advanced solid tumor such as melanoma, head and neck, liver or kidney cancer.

CDR3 nucleotides: TGTGCCAGCAGCCAAGTCTCAACCGGCTACACCTTC. Protein: CASSQVSTGYTF. The genes are TRBV14 and TRBJ1-2; no clear D gene. The V end lost 1 base, the J end lost 8 bases, and 8 bases lay between the germline ends. The CDR3 contains 12 residues. Germline V gene lookup returns CDR1 SGHDN and CDR2 FVKESK.

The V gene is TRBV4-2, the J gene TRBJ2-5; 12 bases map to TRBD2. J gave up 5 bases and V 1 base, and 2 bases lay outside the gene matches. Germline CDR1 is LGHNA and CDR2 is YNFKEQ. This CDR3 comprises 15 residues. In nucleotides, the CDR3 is TGTGCCAGCAGCCAAGGGACTAGCGGGACGGAGACCCAGTACTTC. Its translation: CASSQGTSGTETQYF.

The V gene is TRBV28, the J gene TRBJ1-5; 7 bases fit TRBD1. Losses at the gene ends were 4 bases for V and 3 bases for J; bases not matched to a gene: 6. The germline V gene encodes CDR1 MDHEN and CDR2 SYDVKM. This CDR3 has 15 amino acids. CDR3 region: CASSSPGQFNQPQHF. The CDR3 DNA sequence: TGTGCCAGCAGTTCACCGGGACAGTTCAATCAGCCCCAGCATTTT.

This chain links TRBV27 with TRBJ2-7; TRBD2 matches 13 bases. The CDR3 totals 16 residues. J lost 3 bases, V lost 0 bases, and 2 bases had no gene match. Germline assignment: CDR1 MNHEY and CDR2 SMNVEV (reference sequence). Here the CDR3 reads CASSLSGTSGIYEQYF. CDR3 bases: TGTGCCAGCAGTTTATCCGGGACTAGCGGGATCTACGAGCAGTACTTC.

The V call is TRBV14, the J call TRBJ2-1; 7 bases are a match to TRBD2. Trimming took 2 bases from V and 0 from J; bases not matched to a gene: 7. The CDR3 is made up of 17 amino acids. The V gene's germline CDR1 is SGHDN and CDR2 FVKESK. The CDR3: CASSQFVGGSSYNEQFF. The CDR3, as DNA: TGTGCCAGCAGCCAATTTGTTGGCGGGAGCTCCTACAATGAGCAGTTCTTC.

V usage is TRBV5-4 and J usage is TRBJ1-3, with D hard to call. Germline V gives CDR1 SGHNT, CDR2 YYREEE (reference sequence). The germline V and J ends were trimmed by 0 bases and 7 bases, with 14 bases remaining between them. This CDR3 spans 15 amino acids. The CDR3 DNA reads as TGTGCCAGCAGCTTGGGACCGGCAGGTCTCAACACCATATATTTT. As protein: CASSLGPAGLNTIYF.

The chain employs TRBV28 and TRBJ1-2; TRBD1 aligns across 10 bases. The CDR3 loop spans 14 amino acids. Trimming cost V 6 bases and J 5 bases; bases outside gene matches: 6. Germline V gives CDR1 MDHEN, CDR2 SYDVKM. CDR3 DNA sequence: TGTGCCAGCAGCCCCGGGACAGGGGCTTATGGCTACACCTTC. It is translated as CASSPGTGAYGYTF.